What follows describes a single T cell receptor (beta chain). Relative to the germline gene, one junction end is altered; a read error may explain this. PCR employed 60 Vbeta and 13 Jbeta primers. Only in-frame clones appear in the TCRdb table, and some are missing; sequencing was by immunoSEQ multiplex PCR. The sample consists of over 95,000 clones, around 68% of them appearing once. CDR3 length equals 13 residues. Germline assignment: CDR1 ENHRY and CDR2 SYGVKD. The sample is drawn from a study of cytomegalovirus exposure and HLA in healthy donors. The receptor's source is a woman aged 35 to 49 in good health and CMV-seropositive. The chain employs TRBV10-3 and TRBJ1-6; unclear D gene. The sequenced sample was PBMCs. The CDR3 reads CAVRETYNSPLHF. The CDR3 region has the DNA TGTGCCGTCAGAGAAACTTATAATTCACCCCTCCACTTT.